This T cell receptor beta chain was captured by sequencing in a study of CD8+ T cells in alopecia areata. Overall study findings and caveats: Sequences from scalp samples also cover resident alphabeta T cells of normal skin. Clonality was higher in lesional than normal scalp, especially in alopecia totalis/universalis.

This clone was found a few times. Its antigen is as yet unknown. The length of the CDR3 is 16 residues. Trimming stripped 4 bases from V and 0 bases from J, with 14 bases between. Germline CDR1 reads SGDLS; CDR2 reads YYNGEE. RNA extraction and reverse transcription yielded cDNA as sequencing template. The method was immunoSEQ multiplex PCR; TCRdb's version includes in-frame clones alone and lacks a portion of them. Here the sample spans 130,000 or so clones, around 45% being singletons. Sorting separated CD4+ and CD8+ T cells out of PBMCs. Sample: NKG2D-low CD8+ T cells sorted from blood. This chain uses TRBV9 with TRBJ2-1, with D perhaps TRBD2 (5 bases). The receptor comes from a human donor with alopecia areata. The CDR3 loop is CASSPRSGSSYNEQFF. The CDR3 DNA reads TGTGCCAGCAGCCCAAGAAGCGGAAGCTCCTACAATGAGCAGTTCTTC. Based on the CDR3 plus reference TRBV9 and TRBJ2-1, the full variable domain is DSGVTQTPKHLITATGQRVTLRCSPRSGDLSVYWYQQSLDQGLQFLIQYYNGEERAKGNILERFSAQQFPDLHSELNLSSLELGDSALYFCASSPRSGSSYNEQFFGPGTRLTVL.